The 4 T cell receptor beta chains below all came from one sample that was sequenced in a study of cytomegalovirus exposure and HLA in healthy donors. In the PCR, 60 Vbeta and 13 Jbeta primers were used. Measured with immunoSEQ multiplex PCR; TCRdb has only the in-frame clones, and not every one. The sample lists 120,000 or so clones; over 70% were seen once. Sample: PBMCs. The receptors come from a woman in her 50s in good health and CMV-seronegative.

This rearrangement joins TRBV5-1 to TRBJ2-7, with D unresolved. TRBJ2-1 explains the end of the DNA better; the J call may be wrong. This CDR3 has 15 amino acids. Germline assignment: CDR1 SGHRS and CDR2 YFSETQ. The CDR3 bases are TGCGCCAGCAGCTTGCAGGCAGAATCCTACAATGAGCAGTTCTTC. Protein: CASSLQAESYNEQFF.

This clone was seen only a few times. V and J are TRBV30 and TRBJ1-6; tentatively, D is TRBD1 (5 bases). From germline, CDR1 is GTSNPN and CDR2 SVGIG (reference sequence). V was trimmed by 1 base and J by 9 bases, leaving 10 bases between them. The CDR3 is made up of 13 amino acids. The CDR3, as DNA: TGTGCCTGGAGTGGACAAAGGGGTTCACCCCTCCACTTT. Translated, it gives CAWSGQRGSPLHF.

The chain is built from TRBV4-1 and TRBJ1-4; D remains unclear. CDR3 length: 14 residues. Germline V gives CDR1 MGHRA, CDR2 YSYEKL. V dropped 0 bases and J dropped 5 bases, with 7 bases sitting between them. The CDR3 here is CASSQDGRNEKLFF. The CDR3, as DNA: TGCGCCAGCAGCCAAGACGGGAGAAATGAAAAACTGTTTTTT.

The rearrangement links TRBV4-1 to TRBJ2-5; maybe TRBD1 (5 bases). The J call may be wrong; the DNA end is better matched by TRBJ2-7. This CDR3 is built from 15 residues. The germline CDR1 and CDR2 sequences are MGHRA and YSYEKL. The CDR3 region has the DNA TGCGCCAGCAGCCAAGCTAACACAGGACCGTACGAGCAGTACTTC. It specifies CASSQANTGPYEQYF.